The T cell receptor beta chain under discussion was sequenced for a study of shared clonotypes between healthy human individuals (dated by TCRdb to the early 2020s). Looking at the study overall: Three men and two women, aged 18 to 49 years, made up the cohort. For each donor, three plates each were used for CD4 naive and CD4 memory, two plates were used for CD8 naive, and one plate was used for CD8 memory. Per donor, leukapheresis produced somewhere between about 0.85 and 9.5 billion PBMCs. Libraries were prepared and TCR repertoires were sequenced by different laboratories using diverse techniques, in order to increase sequencing depth and limit assay-specific biases. The study deeply sequenced blood TCR repertoires of about 5 healthy adults to estimate repertoire size and the extent of clonotype sharing between individuals.

Using the deep immunoSEQ assay, multiplex PCR amplified TCR CDR3 regions from genomic DNA. Extracted genomic DNA from each cell subset was spread evenly across all wells of several immunoSEQ 96-well plates, with each plate serving as a replicate. For sorted subsets, about 220 ng of genomic DNA, equivalent to 30,000 or so T cell genomes, went into each replicate PCR. Purified libraries were quantified with a Qubit 3.0 fluorometer, sized on a Bioanalyzer 2100, and re-quantified with the KAPA Library Quantification kit. A separate single-read 150-cycle Illumina NextSeq 550 flow cell was used to sequence each immunoSEQ 96-well plate. In the authors' own workflow: Because the immunoSEQ output included only junctional sequences and no quality scores, the filtering could not be the same as the filtering used for full-length reads. Sequences were annotated with PyIR, a Python wrapper for IgBLAST v1.9, using IMGT germline references to assign V/J genes and CDR3. Reads with weak V/J assignments (E-value above 1e-6), missing CDR3, stop codons, out-of-frame junctions, or ambiguous translated residues were removed. A V3J clonotype was defined by an identical inferred V gene, J gene, and CDR3 amino acid sequence. Percentage overlap between repertoires was computed as shared unique clonotypes divided by the size of the smaller repertoire. RTK rarefaction, the Chao1 estimator, and Recon v2.1 estimates of unobserved clonotypes were used to assess repertoire richness. Generation probabilities for all TCRbeta clonotypes obtained by the gDNA method from a handful of donors were computed using OLGA. As stored in TCRdb, this immuneACCESS dataset retains in-frame rearrangements with V and J assigned. A fraction of the clones does not appear; measured against another copy, unresolved V genes explain less than half of the discrepancy, and the remainder lacks a known reason. Clone size and V and J calls were adopted from that table, with D and trimming inferred from the DNA. The sample records about 330,000 clones, around 67% of which are singletons. The ten largest make up approximately 10% of the sample.

General conclusions and limits of the study: Compared with non-shared clonotypes, the clonotypes found in all four sorted-subset donors had higher generation probabilities. Pairwise subsampling indicated that sequencing depth was expected to affect the degree of clonotype sharing among donors. Incomplete sequencing was indicated by rarefaction of sorted-subset datasets, despite the large sequencing depth. Only blood was sampled, and tissue TCR repertoires likely differ from those in blood. The genetic and exposure-history diversity represented was limited by the small number of donors. Across a handful of donors, approximately 5% of naive CD4, approximately 3.6% of naive CD8, under 2.5% of memory CD4, and approximately 0.4% of memory CD8 clonotypes were shared. Estimated clonotype richness was generally larger for naive than for memory subsets.

The donors were healthy, HIV-negative adults with no recently reported acute infections or vaccinations. Every donor was a Caucasian adult living in Nashville, Tennessee, USA. CD4+ T cells were enriched by magnetic negative selection, after which naive cells were positively selected on CD45RA and the negative fraction was taken as the memory subset. After blood collection by leukapheresis, PBMCs were isolated using Ficoll-Histopaque density gradient centrifugation and then cryopreserved in the vapor phase of liquid nitrogen. Analytical flow cytometry was used to check the purity and quantity of each magnetically sorted T cell population. From each sorted fraction, genomic DNA was isolated and quantified by UV absorbance on a Nanodrop 2000c. V ends up 4 bases short and J 1 base short, with an unmatched junction base count of 11. Per the germline V gene (reference sequence), SGHKS is the CDR1 and YYEKEE is the CDR2. Including the terminal cysteine and phenylalanine, the CDR3 comprises 16 residues. Only the CDR3 region is kept as DNA, spanning 48 bases read in frame from base 1.

A remark on this clone: This clone's antigen is unknown. No base quality values were provided; no much bigger clone lies one nucleotide off.

The rearrangement combines TRBV5-5 with TRBJ2-7; 7 bases in the junction line up with TRBD1. This clonotype was obtained from a young man in good health. Material: memory CD4+ T cells sorted from blood. The sample's cell subset or site label, in plain terms: CD45RA-negative fraction. The CDR3 is CASSPKTQGMSYEQYF. The nucleotide sequence reads TGTGCCAGCAGCCCAAAAACACAGGGGATGTCCTACGAGCAGTACTTC.